This TCR beta chain was profiled in a study of blood T cell repertoires in COVID-19. Across the study: The United States, Italy and Spain supplied acute and convalescent COVID-19 samples. T cells, B-cell-depleted T cells, or PBMCs provided the cDNA or gDNA that served as material.

This clone was found a few times. Original methodology: Using reference gene primer amplification, nucleated cell counts were estimated. Profiling relied on immunoSEQ multiplex PCR, and the TCRdb table lists in-frame clones only, not all of them. The V and J calls and clone size come from that table; D and trimming were worked out from the DNA. The data contain around 60,000 clones, more than 75% of them singletons. This CDR3 contains 15 residues. V shed 3 bases and J 5 bases; nucleotides not matched to a gene: 2. The germline CDR1 and CDR2 sequences are LNHDA and SQIVND (reference sequence). The receptor was isolated from a man aged 55 to 69 with acute or convalescent COVID-19. The V call is TRBV19, the J call TRBJ1-5; TRBD1 aligns across 12 bases. Sequencing was done on a sample of peripheral blood. The CDR3: CASSMGQGADQPQHF. In DNA form, the CDR3 reads TGTGCCAGTAGTATGGGACAGGGGGCAGATCAGCCCCAGCATTTT.